A single sample is the source of the 7 T cell receptor beta chains below, sequenced in a study of shared clonotypes between healthy human individuals. Libraries were prepared by immunoSEQ multiplex PCR; TCRdb keeps only in-frame clonotypes and omits some of them. The table includes about 530,000 clones, 95% to 97% detected once. Sequencing was carried out using naive CD4+ T cells sorted from blood. Subset of the sample: CD45RA+ positively selected. These receptors all stem from a woman in her thirties in good health.

The chain's CDR3 is CASIPLLGGRSYEQYF. CDR3 nucleotide sequence: TGTGCCAGCATCCCTTTGTTGGGGGGGCGATCCTACGAGCAGTACTTC. V gene TRBV28 combines with J gene TRBJ2-5; D perhaps matches TRBD2 (7 bases). Gene TRBJ2-7 matches the end of the DNA better, so the J call may be wrong. The CDR3 length is 16 residues. Germline CDR1 is MDHEN and CDR2 is SYDVKM.

The chain uses TRBV5-1 and TRBJ2-5; tentatively, D is TRBD1 or TRBD2 (5 bases each). V was trimmed by 0 bases and J by 10 bases, leaving 16 bases between them. From germline, CDR1 is SGHRS and CDR2 YFSETQ. CDR3 length: 14 amino acids. The CDR3 nucleotides read TGCGCCAGCAGCTTGGCCCGGCTGGGGGTGAGCCAGTACTTC. It specifies CASSLARLGVSQYF.

This clone was seen a single time. This chain uses TRBV9 with TRBJ1-2, with D hard to call. CDR1 and CDR2 from the germline V gene are SGDLS and YYNGEE. The V end lost 0 bases, the J end lost 1 base, and 7 bases lay between the germline ends. CDR3 size: 14 residues. The CDR3, as DNA: TGTGCCAGCAGCGTAGCCAACAATAACTATGGCTACACCTTC. Its protein product is CASSVANNNYGYTF.

The rearrangement joins TRBV11-2 to TRBJ1-3; unclear D gene. The V gene lost 2 bases and the J gene lost 0 bases, with 11 bases spanning the gap. Germline values: CDR1 SGHAT, CDR2 FQNNGV. The CDR3 sequence is 16 residues long. CDR3: CASSLLGGSSGNTIYF. The CDR3 DNA is TGTGCCAGCAGCTTACTGGGTGGGAGCTCTGGAAACACCATATATTTT. The complete variable domain, with remaining parts taken from reference TRBV11-2 and TRBJ1-3, reads EAGVAQSPRYKIIEKRQSVAFWCNPISGHATLYWYQQILGQGPKLLIQFQNNGVVDDSQLPKDRFSAERLKGVDSTLKIQPAKLEDSAVYLCASSLLGGSSGNTIYFGEGSWLTVV.

This sequence joins TRBV19 and TRBJ1-2; D might be TRBD1 (6 bases). The CDR3 runs to 14 residues. Germline V CDR1 and CDR2: LNHDA, SQIVND (reference sequence). Trimming took 6 bases from V and 4 from J, leaving 15 bases between them. The CDR3 sequence: CASRGGQRSYGYTF. For the CDR3, the DNA is TGTGCCAGTAGGGGTGGACAGAGAAGCTATGGCTACACCTTC. The full variable domain, rest sourced from reference TRBV19 and TRBJ1-2, is DGGITQSPKYLFRKEGQNVTLSCEQNLNHDAMYWYRQDPGQGLRLIYYSQIVNDFQKGDIAEGYSVSREKKESFPLTVTSAQKNPTAFYLCASRGGQRSYGYTFGSGTRLTVV.

Written as DNA, the CDR3 is TGTGCCATCGGACCCACAGGGGGCTCCTACGAGCAGTACTTC. This translates into CAIGPTGGSYEQYF. The chain carries TRBV10-3 and TRBJ2-7, with 8 bases lining up with TRBD1. CDR1 is ENHRY and CDR2 is SYGVKD in the germline V gene. V shed 8 bases, J shed 0 bases, and the junction held 6 bases outside the gene matches. CDR3 size: 14 residues.

This clone has only one observation. V is TRBV28 and J is TRBJ2-7, with TRBD2 matching over 11 bases. CDR1 is MDHEN and CDR2 is SYDVKM in the germline V gene. Trimming removed 7 bases from V and 4 bases from J; junction bases left unmatched: 9. This CDR3 is 15 amino acids long. The CDR3, as DNA: TGTGCCAGCACCAAGCCTAGCGGGGGGCAGTACGAGCAGTACTTC. This translates into CASTKPSGGQYEQYF.